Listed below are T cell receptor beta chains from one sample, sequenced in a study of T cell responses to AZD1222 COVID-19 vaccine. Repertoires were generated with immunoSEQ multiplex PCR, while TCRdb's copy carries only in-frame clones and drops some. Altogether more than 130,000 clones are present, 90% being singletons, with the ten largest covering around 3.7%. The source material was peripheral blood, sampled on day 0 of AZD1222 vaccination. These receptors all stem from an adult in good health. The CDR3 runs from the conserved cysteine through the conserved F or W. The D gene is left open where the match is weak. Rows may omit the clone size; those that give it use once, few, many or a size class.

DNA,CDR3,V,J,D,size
TGTGCCTTCAGCAGGGCCGTCACCGGGGAGCTGTTTTTT,CAFSRAVTGELFF,TRBV30,TRBJ2-2,NA,NA
TGTGCCAGCAGTGAACGGGGAGAAGGAGAGACCCAGTACTTC,CASSERGEGETQYF,TRBV6-4,TRBJ2-5,NA,few
TGTGCCAGCAGCTTAATGGGCCTAGCGGGAGCCTACGAGCAGTACTTC,CASSLMGLAGAYEQYF,TRBV7-8,TRBJ2-7,TRBD2,NA
TGTGCCAGCAGCTTAAGGCTCGGATTCGACGGCTACACCTTC,CASSLRLGFDGYTF,TRBV13,TRBJ1-2,NA,NA
TGTGCCAGCAGTTTCGAGGGCACTGAAGCTTTCTTT,CASSFEGTEAFF,TRBV27,TRBJ1-1,NA,once
TGTGCCAGCACCTGGGGGGGGGCTGAAGCTTTCTTT,CASTWGGAEAFF,TRBV27,TRBJ1-1,NA,once
TGTGCCAGCAGAGGACTAGCGGGGGAGACCCAGTACTTC,CASRGLAGETQYF,TRBV3-1/TRBV3-2,TRBJ2-5,TRBD2,once
TGTGCCAGCAGCTCCTGGGACGGCAATTCACCCCTCCACTTT,CASSSWDGNSPLHF,TRBV11-2,TRBJ1-6,NA,NA
TGTGCCAGCAGCCCGGAAACTAGCGGAACATACAATGAGCAGTTCTTC,CASSPETSGTYNEQFF,TRBV5-6,TRBJ2-1,TRBD2,NA
TGTGCTAGTGGTTTCGTACTAGCGGGGGGTAAGGATACCGGGGAGCTGTTTTTT,CASGFVLAGGKDTGELFF,TRBV12-5,TRBJ2-2,TRBD2,NA
TGTGCCAGCAGCCAAGATAGTCGGACAGGGGGGGACGATGGCTACACCTTC,CASSQDSRTGGDDGYTF,TRBV3-1/TRBV3-2,TRBJ1-2,TRBD1,NA
TGTGCCAGCAGTGAATCTTGGGGGAATTCACCCCTCCACTTT,CASSESWGNSPLHF,TRBV6-1,TRBJ1-6,NA,NA
TGTGCCAGCAGACCCAGGGGGCCCGACGAGCAGTACTTC,CASRPRGPDEQYF,TRBV6-6,TRBJ2-7,TRBD1,NA
TGTGCCAGCAGCCCGAGGACTAGCGGGGGGGAAGAGCAGTTCTTC,CASSPRTSGGEEQFF,TRBV5-4,TRBJ2-1,TRBD2,NA
TGTGCCAGCAGTTACCGTGCGGGGCCTGGGGCCACTGAAGCTTTCTTT,CASSYRAGPGATEAFF,TRBV6-5,TRBJ1-1,NA,NA
TGTGCCAGCAGCCAAGCCCTCCTAGAACGGAAGTATTTT,CASSQALLERKYF,TRBV3-1/TRBV3-2,TRBJ2-3,NA,NA
TGTGCCAGCAGTGCCCAAGGGTTAATGAACACTGAAGCTTTCTTT,CASSAQGLMNTEAFF,TRBV2,TRBJ1-1,NA,NA
TGTGCCAGCAGCCCCCCCGGTGGGCCGGGGGAGACCCAGTACTTC,CASSPPGGPGETQYF,TRBV9,TRBJ2-5,NA,NA
TGTGCCAGCAGCTTGGGCCCCCTGGGGGCCGACACTGAAGCTTTCTTT,CASSLGPLGADTEAFF,TRBV5-4,TRBJ1-1,NA,NA
TGTGCCAGCAGCCAAGAATCGGACAGGGACTCACCCCTCCACTTT,CASSQESDRDSPLHF,TRBV4-2,TRBJ1-6,TRBD1,NA
TGTGCCAGCAGCTTAGGACAGGGAAAATCTTGTCTGGGGTGGGAGACCCAGTACTTC,CASSLGQGKSCLGWETQYF,TRBV5-7,TRBJ2-5,TRBD1,NA
TGTGCCAGCAGTCTCGGGATCAACGGCTACGAGCAGTACTTC,CASSLGINGYEQYF,TRBV6-5,TRBJ2-7,NA,NA
TGTGCCAGCGCCGGGGCGAGCGGCAATGAGCAGTTCTTC,CASAGASGNEQFF,TRBV6-5,TRBJ2-1,NA,NA
TGTGCCACCGAGCAGCCTACAGGGGATGCCGGGGAGCTGTTTTTT,CATEQPTGDAGELFF,TRBV7-9,TRBJ2-2,TRBD1,NA
TGTGCCAGCAGCCGAGGGGGCGGTACGACTGAAGCTTTCTTT,CASSRGGGTTEAFF,TRBV3-1/TRBV3-2,TRBJ1-1,TRBD1,NA
TGTGCCAGTAGTAATTACCGGTCGGATTATGGCTACACCTTC,CASSNYRSDYGYTF,TRBV19,TRBJ1-2,NA,NA
TGCGCCAGCAGCCAGAACAGGGGAAATGGGGGAACTGAAGCTTTCTTT,CASSQNRGNGGTEAFF,TRBV4-1,TRBJ1-1,TRBD1,NA
TGTGCCAGCAGTCTTTCTAGCCGACAGGGCGGGGTTTTCTACAATGAGCAGTTCTTC,CASSLSSRQGGVFYNEQFF,TRBV6-6,TRBJ2-1,NA,NA
TGTGCCAGCAGCCCCAGGGAGAACACTGAAGCTTTCTTT,CASSPRENTEAFF,TRBV13,TRBJ1-1,NA,NA
TGTGCCACCAGTGACTCTAGTTGGGTCCTGGAAACCGAGACTAGCTCCTACAATGAGCAGTTCTTC,CATSDSSWVLETETSSYNEQFF,TRBV24-1,TRBJ2-1,NA,NA
TGTGCCAGCAGTGTTCCTAGCACAGATACGCAGTATTTT,CASSVPSTDTQYF,TRBV2,TRBJ2-3,NA,once
TGTGCCAGCAGGGTCACAGGGGGTGCCACCTCTGGAAACACCATATATTTT,CASRVTGGATSGNTIYF,TRBV11-2,TRBJ1-3,TRBD1,NA
TGTGCCAGCAGTGAAGGCCCAGGGGGCTTCGGGAGCAATCAGCCCCAGCATTTT,CASSEGPGGFGSNQPQHF,TRBV6-1,TRBJ1-5,TRBD1,NA
TGTGCCACCAACGGGAGGGGCACAGATACGCAGTATTTT,CATNGRGTDTQYF,TRBV24-1,TRBJ2-3,TRBD2,NA
TGTGCCAGCAGTTACGGACCACGGAGGGGAAGAGAGACCCAGTACTTC,CASSYGPRRGRETQYF,TRBV6-2/TRBV6-3,TRBJ2-5,NA,once
TGTGCCACCAGTTCAGGGGGCTTGGAGACCCAGTACTTC,CATSSGGLETQYF,TRBV24-1,TRBJ2-5,TRBD1,NA
TGTGCCAGCAGCGAACGGGACAGGGGGCGCGGCTACACCTTC,CASSERDRGRGYTF,TRBV5-4,TRBJ1-2,TRBD1,NA
TGTGCCAGCAGCTTAGGGACTAGCGTCTCCTACGAGCAGTACTTC,CASSLGTSVSYEQYF,TRBV11-3,TRBJ2-7,TRBD2,NA
TGTGCCAGCAGCCCACAAACAGGAAGGAGGGGTGAAAAACTGTTTTTT,CASSPQTGRRGEKLFF,TRBV4-2,TRBJ1-4,NA,once
TGTGCCAGCAGCCCTACAGGGTTGGGTGAGCAGTTCTTC,CASSPTGLGEQFF,TRBV11-3,TRBJ2-1,NA,NA
TGTGCCAGCTCTCCGGACAGAAACTATGGCTACACCTTC,CASSPDRNYGYTF,TRBV18,TRBJ1-2,NA,NA
TGTGCCAGTAGTTTCCCGGGACAGCGATATGGCTACACCTTC,CASSFPGQRYGYTF,TRBV19,TRBJ1-2,TRBD1,NA
TGTGCCAGCAGCTCCGTCAGGGGAGGGAATTCACCCCTCCACTTT,CASSSVRGGNSPLHF,TRBV7-2,TRBJ1-6,NA,NA
TGTGCCACCAGTAGGGACAGGGGATTGGCGACCCAGTACTTC,CATSRDRGLATQYF,TRBV24-1,TRBJ2-5,TRBD1,NA
TGCGCCAGCAGCCAAGAACTAGCGGGAACATCCTACGAGCAGTACTTC,CASSQELAGTSYEQYF,TRBV4-1,TRBJ2-7,TRBD2,once
TGTGCCAGCAGCCCACTTGGGGGGCACACCGGGGAGCTGTTTTTT,CASSPLGGHTGELFF,TRBV7-8,TRBJ2-2,NA,many
TGTGCCAGCAGCTTAGGGGTAACTGAAGCTTTCTTT,CASSLGVTEAFF,TRBV7-9,TRBJ1-1,NA,NA
TGTGCCAGCAGCTTAGTAGGGACCATACACAAAAACATTCAGTACTTC,CASSLVGTIHKNIQYF,TRBV7-2,TRBJ2-4,NA,NA
TGTGCCAGCTCTCGACAGGGACGTCAGCCCCAGCATTTT,CASSRQGRQPQHF,TRBV18,TRBJ1-5,TRBD1,NA